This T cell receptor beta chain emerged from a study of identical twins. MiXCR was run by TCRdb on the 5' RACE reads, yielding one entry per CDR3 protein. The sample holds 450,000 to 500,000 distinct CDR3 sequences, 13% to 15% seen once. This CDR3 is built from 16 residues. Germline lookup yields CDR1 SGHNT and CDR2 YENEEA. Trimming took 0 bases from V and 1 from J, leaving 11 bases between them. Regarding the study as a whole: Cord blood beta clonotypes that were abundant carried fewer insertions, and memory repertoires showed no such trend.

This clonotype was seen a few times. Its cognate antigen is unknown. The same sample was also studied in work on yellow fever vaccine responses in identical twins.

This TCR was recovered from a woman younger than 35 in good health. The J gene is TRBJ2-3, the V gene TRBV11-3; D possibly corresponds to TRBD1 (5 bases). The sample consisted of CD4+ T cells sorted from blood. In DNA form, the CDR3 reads TGTGCCAGCAGCTTAGAAGGCAGGGATGGCACAGATACGCAGTATTTT. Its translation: CASSLEGRDGTDTQYF.